The rows below give T cell receptor beta chains drawn from one sample of a study of blood T cell repertoires in COVID-19. TCRdb keeps only in-frame clones here, not all; method: immunoSEQ multiplex PCR. The sample has about 520,000 clones, approximately 85% seen once. Sequencing input: peripheral blood. These TCRs come from a human donor in a cohort sampled during active COVID-19. The CDR3 runs from the conserved cysteine through the conserved F or W. D genes are given only for firm matches. Clone size is given for some rows only: seen once, a few or many times, or a class if the clone is expanded.

TRBJ2-5,.,15,TRBD2,TRBV28,CASRTRGRELETQYF,TGTGCCAGCCGGACCCGTGGGCGGGAGCTGGAGACCCAGTACTTC
TRBJ1-4,few,14,.,TRBV27,CASAAGATNEKLFF,TGTGCCAGCGCCGCCGGGGCAACTAATGAAAAACTGTTTTTT
TRBJ2-3,.,14,.,TRBV28,CASSLSSGTDTQYF,TGTGCCAGCAGTTTATCCAGCGGCACAGATACGCAGTATTTT
TRBJ2-1,.,16,TRBD1,TRBV19,CASSIWGRGPYNEQFF,TGTGCCAGTAGTATTTGGGGCAGGGGGCCCTACAATGAGCAGTTCTTC
TRBJ2-6,.,20,TRBD1,TRBV19,CATREEDRAGGSSGANVLTF,TGTGCCACCAGGGAAGAGGATAGGGCAGGGGGAAGCTCTGGGGCCAACGTCCTGACTTTC
TRBJ2-3,.,12,.,TRBV19,CASTGSTDTQYF,TGTGCCAGTACAGGGAGCACAGATACGCAGTATTTT
TRBJ2-5,.,15,.,TRBV5-4,CASSEKSLFRETQYF,TGTGCCAGCTCCGAGAAAAGTTTGTTCCGGGAGACCCAGTACTTC
TRBJ1-1,.,14,.,TRBV5-4,CASSLGGSATEAFF,TGTGCCAGCAGCTTGGGAGGATCCGCCACTGAAGCTTTCTTT
TRBJ2-5,.,15,TRBD1,TRBV28,CASSLHGTAQETQYF,TGTGCCAGCAGTTTACACGGGACAGCCCAAGAGACCCAGTACTTC
TRBJ2-2,.,16,TRBD2,TRBV5-1,CASSLGGLAGTGELFF,TGCGCCAGCAGCTTGGGAGGACTAGCGGGAACCGGGGAGCTGTTTTTT
TRBJ2-2,.,14,.,TRBV29-1,CSARKLLRDGELFF,TGCAGCGCCAGAAAACTCCTACGGGACGGGGAGCTGTTTTTT
TRBJ2-1,.,15,TRBD1,TRBV4-3,CASSRMGTGVDEQFF,TGCGCCAGCAGCCGCATGGGGACAGGGGTCGATGAGCAGTTCTTC
TRBJ2-7,.,14,.,TRBV7-2,CASSFRDNSYEQYF,TGTGCCAGCAGCTTCCGGGACAACTCCTACGAGCAGTACTTC
TRBJ1-2,.,16,TRBD1,TRBV7-3,CASSLETGKWNYGYTF,TGTGCCAGCAGCTTAGAGACAGGGAAGTGGAACTATGGCTACACCTTC
TRBJ2-6,.,17,TRBD1,TRBV27,CASRRQGAVSGANVLTF,TGTGCCAGCCGCCGACAGGGGGCAGTCTCTGGGGCCAACGTCCTGACTTTC
TRBJ2-7,.,13,.,TRBV7-2,CASSLMRQNEQYF,TGTGCCAGCAGCCTTATGCGGCAGAATGAGCAGTACTTC
TRBJ2-2,.,18,.,TRBV27,CASTLLWGGQIKIGELFF,TGTGCCAGCACCCTTCTGTGGGGGGGCCAGATTAAGATCGGGGAGCTGTTTTTT